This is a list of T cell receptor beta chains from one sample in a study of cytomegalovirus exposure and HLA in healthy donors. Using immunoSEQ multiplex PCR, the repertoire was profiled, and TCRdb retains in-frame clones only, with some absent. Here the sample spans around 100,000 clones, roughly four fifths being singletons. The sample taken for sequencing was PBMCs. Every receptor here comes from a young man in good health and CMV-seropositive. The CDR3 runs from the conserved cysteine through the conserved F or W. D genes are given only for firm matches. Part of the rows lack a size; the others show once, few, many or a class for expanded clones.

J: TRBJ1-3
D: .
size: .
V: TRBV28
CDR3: CASSFGERNTIYF
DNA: TGTGCCAGCAGTTTCGGGGAAAGAAACACCATATATTTT

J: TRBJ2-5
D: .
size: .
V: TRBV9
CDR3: CASSLNSGIQETQYF
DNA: TGTGCCAGCAGCCTTAACTCCGGGATCCAAGAGACCCAGTACTTC

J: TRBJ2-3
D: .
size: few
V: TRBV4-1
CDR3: CASSQQGLSTDTQYF
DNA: TGCGCCAGCAGCCAACAGGGGCTGAGCACAGATACGCAGTATTTT

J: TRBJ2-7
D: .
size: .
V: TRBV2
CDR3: CASRFNLLVDEQYF
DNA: TGTGCCAGCAGGTTTAACCTCTTAGTGGACGAGCAGTACTTC

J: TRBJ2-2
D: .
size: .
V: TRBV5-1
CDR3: CASSLVTSTIRTGELFF
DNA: TGCGCCAGCAGCTTGGTTACTAGCACCATAAGGACCGGGGAGCTGTTTTTT

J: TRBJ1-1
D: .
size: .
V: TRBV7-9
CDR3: CASSQTGLTEAFF
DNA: TGTGCCAGCAGCCAAACAGGGCTCACTGAAGCTTTCTTT

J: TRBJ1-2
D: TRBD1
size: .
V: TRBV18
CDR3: CASSPGQGAYGYTF
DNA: TGTGCCAGCTCACCAGGACAGGGGGCCTATGGCTACACCTTC

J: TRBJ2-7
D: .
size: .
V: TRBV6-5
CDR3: CASSYRVQWGSEQYF
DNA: TGTGCCAGCAGTTACAGGGTGCAGTGGGGCTCCGAGCAGTACTTC

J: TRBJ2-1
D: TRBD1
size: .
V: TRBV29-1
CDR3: CSAPDRVNEQFF
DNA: TGCAGCGCTCCGGACAGGGTCAATGAGCAGTTCTTC

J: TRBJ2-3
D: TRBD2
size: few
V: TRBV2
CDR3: CASRRSGGGTDTQYF
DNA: TGTGCCAGCAGGCGTAGCGGGGGGGGCACAGATACGCAGTATTTT

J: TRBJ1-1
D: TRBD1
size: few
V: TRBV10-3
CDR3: CAIRRQGAGNTEAFF
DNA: TGTGCCATCAGGAGACAGGGGGCCGGGAACACTGAAGCTTTCTTT

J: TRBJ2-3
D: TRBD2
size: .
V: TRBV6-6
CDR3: CASSYSAGGASYF
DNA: TGTGCCAGCAGTTACTCGGCCGGGGGGGCCTCGTATTTT

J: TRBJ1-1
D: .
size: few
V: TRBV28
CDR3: CASSFSGRAEAFF
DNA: TGTGCCAGCAGTTTTTCAGGGAGGGCTGAAGCTTTCTTT

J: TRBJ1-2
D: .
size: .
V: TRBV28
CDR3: CASSLGSETYGYTF
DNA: TGTGCCAGCAGTTTAGGGAGCGAGACCTATGGCTACACCTTC

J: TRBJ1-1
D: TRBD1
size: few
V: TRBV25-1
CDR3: CASSVWDSMNTEAFF
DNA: TGTGCCAGCAGTGTCTGGGACAGCATGAACACTGAAGCTTTCTTT

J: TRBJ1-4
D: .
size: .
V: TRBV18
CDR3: CASSRPGEKLFF
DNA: TGTGCCAGCTCTCGGCCCGGGGAAAAACTGTTTTTT

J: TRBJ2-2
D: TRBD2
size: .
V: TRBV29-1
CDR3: CSVEVRDKTSGRENTGELFF
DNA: TGCAGCGTTGAAGTCCGGGACAAGACTAGCGGGAGAGAGAACACCGGGGAGCTGTTTTTT

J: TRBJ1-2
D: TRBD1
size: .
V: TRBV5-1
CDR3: CASAAQGYYGYTF
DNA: TGCGCCAGCGCCGCACAGGGGTACTATGGCTACACCTTC

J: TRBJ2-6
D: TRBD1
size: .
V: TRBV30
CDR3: CAWSVKGASGANVLTF
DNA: TGTGCCTGGAGTGTGAAGGGGGCATCTGGGGCCAACGTCCTGACTTTC

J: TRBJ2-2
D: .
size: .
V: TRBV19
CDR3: CASAQGRAGELFF
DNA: TGTGCCAGTGCGCAGGGGAGGGCCGGGGAGCTGTTTTTT

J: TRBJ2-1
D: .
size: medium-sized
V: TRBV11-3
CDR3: CASSFSSDEQFF
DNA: TGTGCCAGCAGCTTCTCTAGTGATGAGCAGTTCTTC

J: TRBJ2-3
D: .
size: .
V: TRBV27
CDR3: CASSLGGARWDTQYF
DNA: TGTGCCAGCAGTTTGGGGGGTGCTCGCTGGGATACGCAGTATTTT

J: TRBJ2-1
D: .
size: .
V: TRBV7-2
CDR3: CASSLDSGGYNEQFF
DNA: TGTGCCAGCAGCCTGGACAGTGGGGGTTACAATGAGCAGTTCTTC

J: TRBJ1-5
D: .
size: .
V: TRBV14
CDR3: CASSQGSYSNQPQHF
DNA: TGTGCCAGCAGCCAGGGCAGTTATAGCAATCAGCCCCAGCATTTT

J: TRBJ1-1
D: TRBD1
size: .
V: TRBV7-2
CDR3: CASSFRQGREAFF
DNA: TGTGCCAGCAGCTTTCGACAGGGGAGGGAAGCTTTCTTT

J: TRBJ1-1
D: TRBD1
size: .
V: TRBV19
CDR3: CASSIGQGRTNTEAFF
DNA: TGTGCCAGTAGTATCGGACAGGGGCGCACAAACACTGAAGCTTTCTTT

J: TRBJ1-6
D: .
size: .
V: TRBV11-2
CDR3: CASSVGKLGRNSPLHF
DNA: TGTGCCAGCAGCGTAGGGAAGCTGGGGAGGAATTCACCCCTCCACTTT

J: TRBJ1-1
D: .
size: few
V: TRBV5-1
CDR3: CASSVPGNTEAFF
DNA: TGCGCCAGCAGCGTACCAGGGAACACTGAAGCTTTCTTT

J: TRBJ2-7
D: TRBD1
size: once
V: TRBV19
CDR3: CASSPRDRGHEQYF
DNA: TGTGCCAGTAGCCCCCGGGACAGGGGCCACGAGCAGTACTTC

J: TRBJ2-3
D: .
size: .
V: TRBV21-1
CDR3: CASSQKLQAGGLTPSGTDTQYF
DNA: TGTGCCAGCAGCCAAAAACTGCAAGCCGGAGGGTTGACTCCATCTGGCACAGATACGCAGTATTTT

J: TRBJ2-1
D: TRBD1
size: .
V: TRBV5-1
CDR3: CASSSGTGGNEQFF
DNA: TGCGCCAGCAGCTCCGGGACAGGCGGCAATGAGCAGTTCTTC

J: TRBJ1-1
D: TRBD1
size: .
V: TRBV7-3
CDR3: CASSLTGTGVTEAFF
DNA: TGTGCCAGCAGCTTAACTGGGACAGGGGTTACTGAAGCTTTCTTT

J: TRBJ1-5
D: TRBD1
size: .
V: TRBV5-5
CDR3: CASSLGQVSNQPQHF
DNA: TGTGCCAGCAGTTTAGGACAGGTTAGCAATCAGCCCCAGCATTTT

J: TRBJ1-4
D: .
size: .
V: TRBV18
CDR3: CASSKNGPGTNEKLFF
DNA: TGTGCCAGCTCCAAAAACGGTCCAGGAACTAATGAAAAACTGTTTTTT

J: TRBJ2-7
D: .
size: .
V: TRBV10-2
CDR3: CATRYSYEQYF
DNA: TGCGCCACCCGCTACTCCTACGAGCAGTACTTC

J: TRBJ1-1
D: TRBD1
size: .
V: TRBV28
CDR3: CASSGRDRVGTEAFF
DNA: TGTGCCAGCAGTGGCCGGGACAGGGTAGGTACTGAAGCTTTCTTT

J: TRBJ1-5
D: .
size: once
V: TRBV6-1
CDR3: CAINSILGNQPQHF
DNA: TGTGCCATCAACAGCATCTTGGGCAATCAGCCCCAGCATTTT

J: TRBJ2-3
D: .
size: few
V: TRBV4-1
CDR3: CASSHRSLADTQYF
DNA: TGCGCCAGCAGCCACCGCTCACTAGCAGATACGCAGTATTTT

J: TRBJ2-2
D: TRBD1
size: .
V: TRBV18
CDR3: CASSPVQTGAGELFF
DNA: TGTGCCAGCTCACCAGTTCAGACAGGGGCCGGGGAGCTGTTTTTT

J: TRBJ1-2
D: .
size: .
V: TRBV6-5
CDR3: CASSSTAIYGYTF
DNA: TGTGCCAGCAGTTCGACAGCCATCTATGGCTACACCTTC

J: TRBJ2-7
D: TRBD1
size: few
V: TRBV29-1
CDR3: CSVRQGASYEQYF
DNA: TGCAGCGTCAGGCAGGGGGCCTCCTACGAGCAGTACTTC

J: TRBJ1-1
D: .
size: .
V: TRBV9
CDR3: CASSVAGQNTEAFF
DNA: TGTGCCAGCAGCGTAGCAGGACAGAACACTGAAGCTTTCTTT